This T cell receptor beta chain appears in the sequencing data of a study of blood T cell repertoires in COVID-19. Whole-study context: COVID-19 samples, acute and convalescent, were from the United States, Italy and Spain. Sources were T cells, B-cell-depleted T cells, or PBMCs; the material itself was cDNA or gDNA.

The junction had 13 bases not matched to a gene; V was cut back by 2 bases and J by 3 bases. This CDR3 contains 18 residues. Germline CDR1 SEHNR, CDR2 FQNEAQ (reference sequence). This clone was counted a few times. How the authors handled the data: It was from reference gene primer amplification that nucleated cell counts were estimated. TCRdb's table, derived via immunoSEQ multiplex PCR, lists solely in-frame clones and lacks some. The DNA was the basis for D and trimming; V, J and clone size are from that table. The sample holds approximately 220,000 clones, approximately 80% seen once. The chain is built from TRBV7-9 and TRBJ2-1; 7 nucleotides agree with TRBD1. The TCR comes from a woman in her 70s with acute or convalescent COVID-19. The sequenced sample was peripheral blood. The CDR3 DNA is TGTGCCAGCAGCTTACGGGACAGACTACTAACTTACTACAATGAGCAGTTCTTC. It codes for CASSLRDRLLTYYNEQFF. Full variable domain (missing parts from reference TRBV7-9 and TRBJ2-1): DTGVSQNPRHKITKRGQNVTFRCDPISEHNRLYWYRQTLGQGPEFLTYFQNEAQLEKSRLLSDRFSAERPKGSFSTLEIQRTEQGDSAMYLCASSLRDRLLTYYNEQFFGPGTRLTVL.